This T cell receptor (beta chain) was identified during a study of T cells in Graves' hyperthyroidism and ophthalmopathy. From RNA transcripts, TCR beta CDR3 regions were amplified. A first-round RT-PCR of the TCR CDR3 used the HTBI primer set. TCRdb processed the multiplex PCR reads anew with MiXCR; each CDR3 protein has one entry. Of some 690,000 distinct CDR3 sequences listed, approximately 15% are singletons. This clonotype was found many times. Exclusion of patients followed from uncontrolled infection, other autoimmune disease, pregnancy or lactation. V lost 5 bases and J lost 5; bases outside the gene matches: 7. The CDR3 loop spans 14 amino acids. Germline V lookup: CDR1 SGHTA, CDR2 FQGNSA.

V and J are TRBV7-2 and TRBJ2-3; TRBD2 agrees at 7 bases. The sequencing sample was made of blood. This receptor was taken from a man aged 50-59 years with Graves' hyperthyroidism. The CDR3 coding sequence is TGTGCCAGCAGCCCCCGGGGGGTAATAGATACGCAGTATTTT. Its protein is CASSPRGVIDTQYF.